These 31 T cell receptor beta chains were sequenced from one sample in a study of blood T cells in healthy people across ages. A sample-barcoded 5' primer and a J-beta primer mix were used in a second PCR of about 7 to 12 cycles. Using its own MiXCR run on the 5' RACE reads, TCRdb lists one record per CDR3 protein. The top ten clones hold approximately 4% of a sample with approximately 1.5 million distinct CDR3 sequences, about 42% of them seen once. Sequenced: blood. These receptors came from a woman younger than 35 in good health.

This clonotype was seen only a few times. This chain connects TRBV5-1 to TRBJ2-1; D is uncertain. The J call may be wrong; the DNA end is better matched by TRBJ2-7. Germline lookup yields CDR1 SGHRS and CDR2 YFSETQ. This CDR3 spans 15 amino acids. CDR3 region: CASSFVAVVRNEQYF. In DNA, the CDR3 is TGCGCCAGCAGCTTTGTAGCCGTAGTTCGCAATGAGCAGTACTTC.

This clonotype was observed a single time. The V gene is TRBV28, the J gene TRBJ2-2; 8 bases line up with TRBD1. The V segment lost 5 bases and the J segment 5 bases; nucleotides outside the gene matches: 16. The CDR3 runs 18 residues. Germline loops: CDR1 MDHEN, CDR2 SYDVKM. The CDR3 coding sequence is TGTGCCAGCAGTCTCCCCAAGGATGGGACAGGCCGTACCGGGGAGCTGTTTTTT. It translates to CASSLPKDGTGRTGELFF.

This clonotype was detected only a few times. The CDR3 region is CASSVEQVNTEAFF. The CDR3 nucleotides are TGTGCCAGCAGTGTAGAACAGGTGAACACTGAAGCTTTCTTT. The rearrangement joins TRBV6-1 to TRBJ1-1, with TRBD1 as a possible D gene (5 bases). Trimming pared 4 bases from V and 0 bases from J, leaving 9 bases between. This CDR3 spans 14 amino acids. The germline CDR1 and CDR2 sequences are MNHNS and SASEGT.

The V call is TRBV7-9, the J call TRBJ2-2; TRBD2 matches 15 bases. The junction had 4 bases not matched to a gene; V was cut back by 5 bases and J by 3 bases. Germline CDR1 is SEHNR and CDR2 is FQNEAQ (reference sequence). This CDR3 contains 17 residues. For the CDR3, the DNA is TGTGCCAGCAGCCCCCGGACTAGCGGGGGGGACACCGGGGAGCTGTTTTTT. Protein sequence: CASSPRTSGGDTGELFF.

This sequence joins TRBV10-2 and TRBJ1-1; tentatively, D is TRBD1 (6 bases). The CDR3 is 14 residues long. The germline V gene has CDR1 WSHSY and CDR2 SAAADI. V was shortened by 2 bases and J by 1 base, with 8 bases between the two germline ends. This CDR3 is CASSETGQNTEAFF. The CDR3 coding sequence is TGCGCCAGCAGTGAGACAGGGCAGAACACTGAAGCTTTCTTT.

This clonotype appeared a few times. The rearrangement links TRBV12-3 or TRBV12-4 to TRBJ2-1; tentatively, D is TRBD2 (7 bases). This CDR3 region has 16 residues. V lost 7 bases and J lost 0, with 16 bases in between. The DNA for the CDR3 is TGTGCCAGCATCCAAAGGGGGGGGAGCTCCTACAATGAGCAGTTCTTC. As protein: CASIQRGGSSYNEQFF.

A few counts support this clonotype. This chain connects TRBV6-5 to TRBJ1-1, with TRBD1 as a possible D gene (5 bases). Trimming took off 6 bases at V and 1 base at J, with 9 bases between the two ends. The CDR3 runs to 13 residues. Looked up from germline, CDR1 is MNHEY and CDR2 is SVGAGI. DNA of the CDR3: TGTGCCAGCAGGCCCGGACAGAACACTGAAGCTTTCTTT. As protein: CASRPGQNTEAFF.

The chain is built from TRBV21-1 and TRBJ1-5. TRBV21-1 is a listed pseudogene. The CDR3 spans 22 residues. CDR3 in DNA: TGTGCCAGCAGCAAAGGAGGCTGGGAGGGCTCCCCTTCCATATATAGCAATCAGCCCCAGCATTTT. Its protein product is CASSKGGWEGSPSIYSNQPQHF.

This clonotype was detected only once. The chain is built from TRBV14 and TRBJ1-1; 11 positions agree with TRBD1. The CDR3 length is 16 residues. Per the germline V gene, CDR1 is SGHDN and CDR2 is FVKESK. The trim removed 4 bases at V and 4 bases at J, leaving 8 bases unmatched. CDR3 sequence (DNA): TGTGCCAGCAGCCCATGGGGGACAGGGGGAAGCACTGAAGCTTTCTTT. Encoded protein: CASSPWGTGGSTEAFF.

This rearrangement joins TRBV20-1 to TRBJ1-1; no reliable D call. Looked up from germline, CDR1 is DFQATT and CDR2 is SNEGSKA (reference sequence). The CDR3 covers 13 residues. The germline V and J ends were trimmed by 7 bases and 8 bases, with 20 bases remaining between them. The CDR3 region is CSVGTATHPEAFF. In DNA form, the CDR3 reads TGCAGTGTAGGTACCGCAACCCACCCCGAAGCTTTCTTT.

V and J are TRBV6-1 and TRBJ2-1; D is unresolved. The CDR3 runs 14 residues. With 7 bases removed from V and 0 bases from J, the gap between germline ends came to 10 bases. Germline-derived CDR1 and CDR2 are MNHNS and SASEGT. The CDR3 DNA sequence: TGTGCCAGCAAGATTCAGAGCTCCTACAATGAGCAGTTCTTC. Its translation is CASKIQSSYNEQFF.

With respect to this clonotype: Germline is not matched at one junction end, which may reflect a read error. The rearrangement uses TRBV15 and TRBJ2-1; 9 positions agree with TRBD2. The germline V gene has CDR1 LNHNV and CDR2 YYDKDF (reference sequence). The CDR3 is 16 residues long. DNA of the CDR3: TGTGCCACCCGCAGAGCGGGAGGCAGCTCCTACAATGAGCAGTTCTTC. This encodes CATRRAGGSSYNEQFF.

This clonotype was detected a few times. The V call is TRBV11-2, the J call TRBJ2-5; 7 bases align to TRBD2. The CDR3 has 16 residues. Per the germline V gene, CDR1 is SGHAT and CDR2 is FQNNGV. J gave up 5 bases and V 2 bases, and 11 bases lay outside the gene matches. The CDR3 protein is CASSLNQARGRETQYF. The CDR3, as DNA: TGTGCCAGCAGCTTAAACCAAGCGCGGGGGAGGGAGACCCAGTACTTC.

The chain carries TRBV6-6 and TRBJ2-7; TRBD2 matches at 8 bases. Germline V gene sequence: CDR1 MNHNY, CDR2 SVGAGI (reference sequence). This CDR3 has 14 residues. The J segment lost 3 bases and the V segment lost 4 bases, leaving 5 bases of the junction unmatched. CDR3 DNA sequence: TGTGCCAGCAGTTCCGGGACTAGGATCTACGAGCAGTACTTC. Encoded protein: CASSSGTRIYEQYF.

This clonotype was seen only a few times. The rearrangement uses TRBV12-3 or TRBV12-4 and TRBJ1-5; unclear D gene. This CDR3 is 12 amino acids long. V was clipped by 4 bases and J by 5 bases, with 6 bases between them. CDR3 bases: TGTGCCAGCAGTTCCTCACATCAGCCCCAGCATTTT. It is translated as CASSSSHQPQHF.

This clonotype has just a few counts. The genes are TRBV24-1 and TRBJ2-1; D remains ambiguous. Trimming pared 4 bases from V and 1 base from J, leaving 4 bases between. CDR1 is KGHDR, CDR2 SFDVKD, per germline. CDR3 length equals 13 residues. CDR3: CATSDGSYNEQFF. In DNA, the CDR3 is TGTGCCACCAGTGACGGGTCCTACAATGAGCAGTTCTTC.

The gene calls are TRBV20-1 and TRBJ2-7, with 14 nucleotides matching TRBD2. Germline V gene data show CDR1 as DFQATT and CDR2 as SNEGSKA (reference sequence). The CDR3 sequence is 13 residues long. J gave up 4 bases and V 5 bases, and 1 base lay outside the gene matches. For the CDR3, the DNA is TGCAGTGCTCGGACTAGCGGGGGGTACGAGCAGTACTTC. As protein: CSARTSGGYEQYF.

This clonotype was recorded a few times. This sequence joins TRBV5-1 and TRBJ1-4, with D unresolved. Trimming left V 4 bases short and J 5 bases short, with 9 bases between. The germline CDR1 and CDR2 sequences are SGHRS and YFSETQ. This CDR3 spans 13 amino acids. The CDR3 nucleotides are TGCGCCAGCAGCCCTCTGGTCAATGAAAAACTGTTTTTT. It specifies CASSPLVNEKLFF.

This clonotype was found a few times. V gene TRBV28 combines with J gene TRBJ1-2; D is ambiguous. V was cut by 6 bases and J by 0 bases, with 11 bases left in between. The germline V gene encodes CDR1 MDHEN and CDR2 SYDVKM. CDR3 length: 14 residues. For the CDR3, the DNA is TGTGCCAGCAGCCCGCCAGAAACTAACTATGGCTACACCTTC. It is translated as CASSPPETNYGYTF.

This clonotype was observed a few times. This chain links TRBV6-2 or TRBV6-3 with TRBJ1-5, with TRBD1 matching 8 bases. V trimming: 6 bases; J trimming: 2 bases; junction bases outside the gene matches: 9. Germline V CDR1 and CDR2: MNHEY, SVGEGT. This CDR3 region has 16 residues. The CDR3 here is CASRPFDRGRNQPQHF. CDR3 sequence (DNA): TGTGCCAGCAGGCCCTTCGACAGGGGACGCAATCAGCCCCAGCATTTT.

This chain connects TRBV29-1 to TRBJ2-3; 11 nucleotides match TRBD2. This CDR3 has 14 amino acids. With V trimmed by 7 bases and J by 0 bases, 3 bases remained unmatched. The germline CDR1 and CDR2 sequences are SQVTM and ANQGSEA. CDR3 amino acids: CSASGGKSTDTQYF. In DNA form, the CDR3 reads TGCAGCGCTAGCGGGGGGAAAAGCACAGATACGCAGTATTTT.

The DNA of the CDR3 is TGTGCCAGCAGCCGTTTCCTGACAGGTATGAACACTGAAGCTTTCTTT. It encodes CASSRFLTGMNTEAFF. The chain recombines TRBV3-1 with TRBJ1-1; perhaps TRBD1 as D (6 bases). With 4 bases removed from V and 0 bases from J, the gap between germline ends came to 15 bases. The CDR3 has 16 amino acids. The germline V gene encodes CDR1 LGHDT and CDR2 YNNKEL (reference sequence).

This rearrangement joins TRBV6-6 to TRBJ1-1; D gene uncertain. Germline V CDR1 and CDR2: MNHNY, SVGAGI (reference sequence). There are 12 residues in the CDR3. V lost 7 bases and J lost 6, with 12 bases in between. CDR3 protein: CASTQAVAEAFF. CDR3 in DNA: TGTGCCAGCACTCAAGCTGTCGCTGAAGCTTTCTTT.

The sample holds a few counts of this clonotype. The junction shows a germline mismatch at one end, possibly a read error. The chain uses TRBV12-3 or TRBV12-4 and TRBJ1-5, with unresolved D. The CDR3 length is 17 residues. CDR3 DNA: TGTGCCAGAAGTTTAGCGCTGGGGAAGTATAGCAATCAGCCCCAGCATTTT. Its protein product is CARSLALGKYSNQPQHF.

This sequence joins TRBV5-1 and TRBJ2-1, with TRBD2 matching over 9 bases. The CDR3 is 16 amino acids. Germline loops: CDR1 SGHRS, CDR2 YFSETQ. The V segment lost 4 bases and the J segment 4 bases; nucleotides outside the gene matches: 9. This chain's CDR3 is CASSGAGGRVYNEQFF. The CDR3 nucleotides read TGCGCCAGCAGCGGGGCAGGCGGGAGGGTATACAATGAGCAGTTCTTC.

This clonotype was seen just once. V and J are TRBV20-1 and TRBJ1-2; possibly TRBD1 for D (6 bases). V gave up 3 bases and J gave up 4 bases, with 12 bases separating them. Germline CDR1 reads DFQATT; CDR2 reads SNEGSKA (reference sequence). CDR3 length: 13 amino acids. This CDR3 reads CSARNGGLYGYTF. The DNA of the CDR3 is TGCAGTGCTAGGAACGGGGGGCTCTATGGCTACACCTTC.

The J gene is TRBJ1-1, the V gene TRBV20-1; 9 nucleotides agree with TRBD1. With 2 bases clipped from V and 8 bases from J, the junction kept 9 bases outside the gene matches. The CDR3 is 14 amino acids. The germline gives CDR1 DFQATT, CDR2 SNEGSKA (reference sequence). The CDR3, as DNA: TGCAGTGCTAGAATCCCTGGGACAGGGCAAGAAGCTTTCTTT. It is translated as CSARIPGTGQEAFF.

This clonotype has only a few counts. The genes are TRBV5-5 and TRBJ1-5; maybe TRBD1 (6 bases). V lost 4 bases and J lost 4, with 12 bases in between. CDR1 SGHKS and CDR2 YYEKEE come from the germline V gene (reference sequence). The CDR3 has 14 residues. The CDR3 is CASSVQGINQPQHF. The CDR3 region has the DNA TGTGCCAGCAGCGTGCAGGGGATAAATCAGCCCCAGCATTTT.

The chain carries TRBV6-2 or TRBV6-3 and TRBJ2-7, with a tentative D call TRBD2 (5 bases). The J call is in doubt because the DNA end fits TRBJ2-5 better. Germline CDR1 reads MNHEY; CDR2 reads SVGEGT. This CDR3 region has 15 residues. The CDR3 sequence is CASSYAGLAQETQYF. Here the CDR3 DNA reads TGTGCCAGCAGTTACGCGGGTCTAGCCCAAGAGACCCAGTACTTC.

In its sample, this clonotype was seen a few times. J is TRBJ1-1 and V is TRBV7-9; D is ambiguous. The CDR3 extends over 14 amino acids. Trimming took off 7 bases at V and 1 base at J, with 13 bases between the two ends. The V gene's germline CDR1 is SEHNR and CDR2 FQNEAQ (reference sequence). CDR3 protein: CASIGVYENTEAFF. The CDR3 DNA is TGTGCCAGCATCGGAGTCTACGAGAACACTGAAGCTTTCTTT.

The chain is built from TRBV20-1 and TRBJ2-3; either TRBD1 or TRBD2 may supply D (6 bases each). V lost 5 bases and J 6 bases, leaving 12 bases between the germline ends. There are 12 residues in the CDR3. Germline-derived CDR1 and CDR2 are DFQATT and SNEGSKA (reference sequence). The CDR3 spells CSAEGGRDTQYF. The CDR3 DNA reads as TGCAGTGCTGAGGGGGGCCGGGATACGCAGTATTTT.